This TCR beta chain was obtained from a study of shared clonotypes between healthy human individuals (dated by TCRdb to the early 2020s). Describing the broader study: The cohort comprised two women and three men aged 18 to 49 years. Per donor, leukapheresis produced somewhere between about 0.8 and 9 billion PBMCs. For each donor, CD4 naive and CD4 memory were each given three plates, CD8 naive was given two plates, and CD8 memory was given one plate. Blood TCR repertoires of roughly 5 healthy adults were deeply sequenced to estimate repertoire size and the extent of clonotype sharing between individuals. Different laboratories and diverse techniques were used to prepare libraries and sequence TCR repertoires, to increase sequencing depth and limit assay-specific biases.

This clone has just one count. Its antigen specificity is not known. Base qualities are not recorded, but no much larger clone differs from it by a single base. General conclusions and limits of the study: Based on pairwise subsampling, the degree of clonotype sharing among donors was expected to be affected by sequencing depth. Naive subsets generally had larger estimated clonotype richness than memory subsets did. Higher generation probabilities were observed for clonotypes shared by all four sorted-subset donors than for non-shared clonotypes. Sampling was restricted to blood, and TCR repertoires in tissue are likely to differ from TCR repertoires in blood. The genetic and exposure-history diversity represented was limited by the small number of donors. Incomplete sequencing was indicated by rarefaction of sorted-subset datasets, despite the large sequencing depth. Across four donors, approximately 4.6% of naive CD4, around 3.5% of naive CD8, 2% to 2.5% of memory CD4, and roughly 0.4% of memory CD8 clonotypes were shared.

V is shortened by 3 bases, J by 6 bases, and the region joining them spans 10 bases. From cysteine to phenylalanine, the CDR3 is 13 amino acids long. Solely the CDR3 DNA is kept, with 39 bases framed from the first base. According to the germline V gene, CDR1 reads SGDLS and CDR2 reads YYNGEE. The donors were healthy, HIV-negative adults who had no recently reported acute infections or vaccinations. Every donor was a Caucasian adult living in Nashville, Tennessee, USA. CD4+ T cells were enriched through magnetic negative selection, after which naive cells were positively selected on CD45RA and the remaining negative fraction served as the memory subset. After blood collection by leukapheresis, PBMCs were isolated using Ficoll-Histopaque density gradient centrifugation and then cryopreserved in the vapor phase of liquid nitrogen. Purity and quantity of every magnetically sorted T cell population were checked by analytical flow cytometry. From each sorted fraction, genomic DNA was isolated and quantified by UV absorbance on a Nanodrop 2000c.

Using the deep immunoSEQ assay, TCR CDR3 regions were amplified from genomic DNA by multiplex PCR. Genomic DNA extracted from each cell subset was distributed evenly over all wells of several immunoSEQ 96-well plates, and each plate served as one replicate. For sorted subsets, 150 to 250 ng genomic DNA, equal to about 30,000 T cell genomes, was loaded into each replicate PCR. Purified libraries were measured with a Qubit 3.0 fluorometer, size-checked on a Bioanalyzer 2100, and measured again with the KAPA Library Quantification kit. Every immunoSEQ 96-well plate was sequenced on a separate single-read 150-cycle Illumina NextSeq 550 flow cell. The original methods were these. Because only junctional sequences without quality scores were contained in the immunoSEQ output, filtering matching that applied to full-length reads could not be performed. To assign V/J genes and CDR3, sequences were annotated using PyIR, a Python wrapper for IgBLAST v1.9, with IMGT germline references. Reads were removed for weak V/J assignments (E-value above 1e-6), missing CDR3, stop codons, out-of-frame junctions, or ambiguous translated residues. V3J clonotypes were defined as sequences sharing an identical inferred V gene, J gene, and CDR3 amino acid sequence. Percentage overlap between repertoires was calculated by dividing the number of shared unique clonotypes by the size of the smaller repertoire. Repertoire richness was assessed with RTK rarefaction, the Chao1 estimator, and Recon v2.1 estimates of unobserved clonotypes. Generation probabilities were computed with OLGA for all TCRbeta clonotypes obtained by the gDNA method from a handful of donors. The table was pulled from immuneACCESS by TCRdb, which kept in-frame rearrangements only. Such tables lose some clones; where checked, under half of the loss comes from unresolved V genes, and the rest has no known cause. V and J calls and clone size follow that table, whereas D and trimming were derived from the DNA. The sample yields around 2.5 million clones; 93% were counted once. The top ten clonotypes cover 0.35% to 0.45% of the sample.

The chain is made from TRBV9 and TRBJ2-1; TRBD2 is possibly the D segment (5 matching bases). The sequenced sample was naive CD4+ T cells from PBMCs. In light of the paper, this sample's cell subset or site label describes: CD45RA+ positively selected. The receptor comes from a man aged 18-30 years in good health. Some clones in this sample may be carry-over from other donors' samples. The CDR3 sequence is CASSEPAGNEQFF. The nucleotides are TGTGCCAGCAGCGAACCGGCGGGCAATGAGCAGTTCTTC.